These 32 T cell receptor beta chains originate from one sample sequenced in a study of T-cell reconstitution after alpha-beta-depleted transplantation in children. Preparation of the TCRbeta library used unique molecular identifiers. TCRdb re-called the PCR reads through MiXCR, storing one row per CDR3 protein. The sample holds 500,000 or so distinct CDR3 sequences, approximately 10% seen once. The sample consisted of PBMCs, mostly from graft donor cells, taken 180 days after TCRalphabeta/CD19-depleted stem cell transplant. These receptors were obtained from a female patient between 2 and 15 years old who had a stem cell transplant for aplastic anemia, so the T cells may come from the graft donor.

The chain has TRBV6-1 and TRBJ2-7, with a tentative D call TRBD1 (6 bases). The CDR3 is made up of 13 amino acids. In germline, CDR1 is MNHNS, CDR2 SASEGT. With 0 bases removed from V and 12 bases from J, the gap between germline ends came to 15 bases. The CDR3 DNA sequence: TGTGCCAGCAGTGAAGCTCCTCGACAGGCCAGGTACGTC. It translates to CASSEAPRQARYV.

The genes are TRBV20-1 and TRBJ1-3; D remains ambiguous. The CDR3 has 13 amino acids. Trimming took off 2 bases at V and 4 bases at J, with 9 bases between the two ends. Per the germline V gene, CDR1 is DFQATT and CDR2 is SNEGSKA (reference sequence). In DNA, the CDR3 is TGCAGTGCTAGATCTCCAGGAGGAAACACCATATATTTT. Translated, it gives CSARSPGGNTIYF.

There are many counts of this clonotype. CDR3 sequence reads: CATSARDADTQYF. The CDR3 DNA reads TGTGCCACCAGTGCCCGAGACGCAGATACGCAGTATTTT. The rearrangement uses TRBV24-1 and TRBJ2-3; D is undetermined. The CDR3 is made up of 13 amino acids. V shed 5 bases and J shed 4 bases, with 9 bases lying between them. Germline V gives CDR1 KGHDR, CDR2 SFDVKD.

The table lists this clonotype with a few counts. The chain carries TRBV25-1 and TRBJ1-1; TRBD1 agrees at 10 bases. This CDR3 has 16 residues. CDR1 is MGHDK and CDR2 is SYGVNS in the germline V gene. V lost 3 bases, J lost 0 bases, and 4 bases stayed unmatched. DNA of the CDR3: TGTGCCAGCAGTGAGGGGACAGGGGTTTTGAACACTGAAGCTTTCTTT. Its translation: CASSEGTGVLNTEAFF.

This clonotype appeared a few times. The V call is TRBV2, the J call TRBJ2-7; perhaps TRBD2 as D (6 bases). The V and J ends lost 6 bases and 0 bases respectively, with 9 bases between them. Germline V gives CDR1 SNHLY, CDR2 FYNNEI. This CDR3 contains 13 residues. The CDR3 protein is CASRGGASYEQYF. DNA of the CDR3: TGTGCCAGCAGGGGCGGGGCCTCCTACGAGCAGTACTTC.

This clonotype was seen ten or more times. The gene calls are TRBV11-2 and TRBJ2-3, with D possibly TRBD2 on 6 matching bases. Trimming removed 1 base from V and 1 base from J, with 9 bases in between. The CDR3 totals 15 residues. CDR1 and CDR2 from the germline V gene are SGHAT and FQNNGV. The CDR3 region has the DNA TGTGCCAGCAGCTTAGGGGTAGCGGGCACAGATACGCAGTATTTT. It encodes CASSLGVAGTDTQYF.

The gene calls are TRBV4-3 and TRBJ2-3; 9 bases align to TRBD2. Per the germline V gene, CDR1 is LGHNA and CDR2 is YSLEER. The CDR3 totals 15 residues. V lost 5 bases and J lost 3; bases outside the gene matches: 6. The DNA for the CDR3 is TGCGCCAGCAGCACGACTAGCGGAATGACAGATACGCAGTATTTT. Its translation is CASSTTSGMTDTQYF.

This clonotype appeared once. The chain uses TRBV10-2 and TRBJ2-2; D gene uncertain. The CDR3 has 13 amino acids. CDR1 and CDR2 (germline): WSHSY, SAAADI. Trimming pared 7 bases from V and 5 bases from J, leaving 11 bases between. The CDR3 DNA reads TGCGCCAGCACCCTGACCGGTACCGGGGAGCTGTTTTTT. Amino acid sequence: CASTLTGTGELFF.

The gene calls are TRBV27 and TRBJ2-5; D gene uncertain. Trimming left V 5 bases short and J 3 bases short, with 22 bases between. The CDR3 spans 17 residues. Germline V gene data show CDR1 as MNHEY and CDR2 as SMNVEV (reference sequence). The CDR3 DNA sequence: TGTGCCAGCAGTACCAATCACTGGTTGGCAGGCGAAGAGACCCAGTACTTC. Encoded protein: CASSTNHWLAGEETQYF.

CDR3 region: CSFSRVGYGYTF. CDR3 nucleotide sequence: TGCAGCTTTTCCAGGGTAGGCTATGGCTACACCTTC. The rearrangement uses TRBV29-1 and TRBJ1-2, with D possibly matching TRBD1 (5 bases). Germline-derived CDR1 and CDR2 are SQVTM and ANQGSEA. This CDR3 comprises 12 residues. V was trimmed by 8 bases and J by 4 bases, leaving 14 bases between them.

The rearrangement links TRBV20-1 to TRBJ2-7; D remains unclear. V was cut by 6 bases and J by 2 bases, with 11 bases left in between. The V gene's germline CDR1 is DFQATT and CDR2 SNEGSKA (reference sequence). This CDR3 is 12 amino acids long. This CDR3 is CSAPTRTYEQYF. CDR3 in DNA: TGCAGTGCGCCGACCCGCACCTACGAGCAGTACTTC.

This clonotype was observed a few times. The chain carries TRBV15 and TRBJ1-2; TRBD1 matches 8 bases. With V trimmed by 5 bases and J by 2 bases, 4 bases remained unmatched. The germline V gene has CDR1 LNHNV and CDR2 YYDKDF (reference sequence). This CDR3 spans 14 amino acids. The chain's CDR3 is CATSLRDRNYGYTF. The CDR3 DNA reads TGTGCCACCAGCCTTAGGGACAGGAACTATGGCTACACCTTC.

This chain connects TRBV7-3 to TRBJ2-2; possibly TRBD2 for D (6 bases). CDR1 is SGHTA and CDR2 is FQGTGA in the germline V gene. The CDR3 consists of 16 residues. V was trimmed by 0 bases and J by 5 bases, leaving 13 bases between them. CDR3 nucleotide sequence: TGTGCCAGCAGCTTAACAGTACGGGACTCGACCGGGGAGCTGTTTTTT. It encodes CASSLTVRDSTGELFF.

This chain links TRBV27 with TRBJ1-2, with D unclear. Trimming left V 0 bases short and J 9 bases short, with 17 bases between. Germline V gene data show CDR1 as MNHEY and CDR2 as SMNVEV (reference sequence). The CDR3 is made up of 15 amino acids. CDR3 in amino acids: CASSLSIGEGPSYTF. In DNA form, the CDR3 reads TGTGCCAGCAGTTTATCGATAGGTGAGGGTCCAAGCTACACCTTC.

V and J are TRBV7-2 and TRBJ2-7, with D perhaps assigned TRBD1 or TRBD2 (6 bases each). Germline lookup yields CDR1 SGHTA and CDR2 FQGNSA. Trimming cost V 1 base and J 4 bases, with 14 bases left between them. The CDR3 length is 15 residues. The chain's CDR3 is CASSLGLRGGYEQYF. CDR3 coding DNA: TGTGCCAGCAGCTTAGGCCTGCGAGGGGGGTACGAGCAGTACTTC. The full variable domain, with the rest looked up from reference TRBV7-2 and TRBJ2-7, is GAGVSQSPSNKVTEKGKDVELRCDPISGHTALYWYRQSLGQGLEFLIYFQGNSAPDKSGLPSDRFSAERTGGSVSTLTIQRTQQEDSAVYLCASSLGLRGGYEQYFGPGTRLTVT.

This clonotype appeared many times. The chain has TRBV6-2 or TRBV6-3 and TRBJ2-1; D call uncertain. The CDR3 is 12 amino acids. V shed 6 bases and J shed 10 bases, with 13 bases lying between them. CDR1 is MNHEY, CDR2 SVGEGT, per germline. The CDR3 loop is CASRPFEAEQFF. For the CDR3, the DNA is TGTGCCAGCAGACCTTTCGAGGCGGAGCAGTTCTTC.

The J gene is TRBJ2-1, the V gene TRBV5-1; 12 bases match TRBD2. With V trimmed by 7 bases and J by 7 bases, 9 bases remained unmatched. Germline V lookup: CDR1 SGHRS, CDR2 YFSETQ. This CDR3 has 15 residues. The CDR3 sequence is CASGDGLAGKNEQFF. The CDR3 nucleotides read TGCGCCAGCGGGGATGGACTAGCGGGAAAAAATGAGCAGTTCTTC.

In its sample, this clonotype was seen a few times. CDR3 in DNA: TGTGCCAGCAGTACTGAAGCTTTCTTT. Encoded protein: CASSTEAFF. The V and J genes are TRBV2 and TRBJ1-1; D unresolved. The CDR3 has 9 amino acids. CDR1 is SNHLY and CDR2 is FYNNEI in the germline V gene. Trimming shortened V by 5 bases and J by 5 bases, and 0 bases separated the two germline ends. Drawing the rest from reference TRBV2 and TRBJ1-1, the complete variable domain is EPEVTQTPSHQVTQMGQEVILRCVPISNHLYFYWYRQILGQKVEFLVSFYNNEISEKSEIFDDQFSVERPDGSNFTLKIRSTKLEDSAMYFCASSTEAFFGQGTRLTVV.

This clonotype was detected only a few times. The V call is TRBV6-2 or TRBV6-3, the J call TRBJ1-1, with D unclear. Germline V gene data show CDR1 as MNHEY and CDR2 as SVGEGT. The CDR3 extends over 15 amino acids. V shed 2 bases and J shed 0 bases, with 10 bases lying between them. CDR3 DNA sequence: TGTGCCAGCAGTTACCTGGGCTCATTGAACACTGAAGCTTTCTTT. Translated, it gives CASSYLGSLNTEAFF.

V usage is TRBV28 and J usage is TRBJ2-3, with 8 bases fitting TRBD2. The CDR3 spans 15 residues. Germline values: CDR1 MDHEN, CDR2 SYDVKM. The V segment lost 5 bases and the J segment 1 base; nucleotides outside the gene matches: 5. DNA for the CDR3: TGTGCCAGCAGTCCATCGCGGGGGGGCACAGATACGCAGTATTTT. Its translation: CASSPSRGGTDTQYF.

The chain combines TRBV7-2 with TRBJ2-3, with 8 bases matching TRBD1. With V trimmed by 3 bases and J by 1 base, 3 bases remained unmatched. The CDR3 has 15 residues. The germline CDR1 and CDR2 sequences are SGHTA and FQGNSA. DNA for the CDR3: TGTGCCAGCAGCTTTTCAGGGGGCCGCACAGATACGCAGTATTTT. Amino acids: CASSFSGGRTDTQYF.

This clonotype showed up just a few times. The CDR3 DNA sequence: TGTGCCAGCAGCCACGTGGGCCTACCTTACCGGCAAACTAGCGGGACAACAGATACGCAGTATTTT. Residues: CASSHVGLPYRQTSGTTDTQYF. The chain recombines TRBV13 with TRBJ2-3, with 10 positions matching TRBD2. The J segment lost 3 bases and the V segment lost 5 bases, leaving 26 bases of the junction unmatched. CDR1 and CDR2 from the germline V gene are PRHDT and FYEKMQ (reference sequence). CDR3 length: 22 amino acids.

This clonotype showed up just a few times. The chain carries TRBV29-1 and TRBJ1-1; D perhaps matches TRBD1 (5 bases). This CDR3 region has 12 residues. V lost 5 bases and J lost 4, with 11 bases in between. CDR1 and CDR2 (germline): SQVTM, ANQGSEA. This CDR3 is CSVQGVSTEAFF. CDR3 sequence (DNA): TGCAGCGTTCAGGGTGTCAGCACTGAAGCTTTCTTT.

This clonotype was seen many times. The chain uses TRBV20-1 and TRBJ2-7; TRBD1 aligns across 9 bases. CDR3 length equals 15 residues. The trim removed 3 bases at V and 1 base at J, leaving 7 bases unmatched. Looked up from germline, CDR1 is DFQATT and CDR2 is SNEGSKA (reference sequence). In DNA, the CDR3 is TGCAGTGCTAGTTCCTCCGGGACAGGGTCCTACGAGCAGTACTTC. Its protein product is CSASSSGTGSYEQYF.

V usage is TRBV10-3 and J usage is TRBJ2-7; D is ambiguous. This CDR3 spans 12 amino acids. V was shortened by 3 bases and J by 2 bases, with 5 bases between the two germline ends. Germline CDR1 ENHRY, CDR2 SYGVKD. CDR3 region: CAISDGAYEQYV. CDR3 sequence (DNA): TGTGCCATCAGTGATGGAGCCTACGAGCAGTACGTC.

V usage is TRBV6-2 or TRBV6-3 and J usage is TRBJ2-7; perhaps TRBD1 as D (6 bases). V was pared by 2 bases and J by 3 bases, with 17 bases between. Germline loops: CDR1 MNHEY, CDR2 SVGEGT. The CDR3 runs 16 residues. The CDR3 DNA sequence: TGTGCCAGCAGTTACGGTGTATGGACAGCCAACTACGAGCAGTACGTC. It encodes CASSYGVWTANYEQYV.

This clonotype was picked up many times. V is TRBV10-3 and J is TRBJ1-5, with D unresolved. This CDR3 has 13 amino acids. CDR1 and CDR2 from the germline V gene are ENHRY and SYGVKD. The germline V and J ends were trimmed by 6 bases and 3 bases, with 9 bases remaining between them. Here the CDR3 DNA reads TGTGCCATCAGGCCCGGGGACAATCAGCCCCAGCATTTT. This translates into CAIRPGDNQPQHF.

This clonotype was seen a handful of times. The J gene is TRBJ2-5, the V gene TRBV20-1; 10 positions agree with TRBD2. Germline CDR1 DFQATT, CDR2 SNEGSKA (reference sequence). This CDR3 contains 17 residues. Trimming removed 5 bases from V and 1 base from J; junction bases left unmatched: 13. This CDR3 reads CSAVISGRKRGQETQYF. DNA of the CDR3: TGCAGTGCTGTAATTAGCGGGAGGAAAAGGGGCCAAGAGACCCAGTACTTC.

This rearrangement joins TRBV7-6 to TRBJ1-3; perhaps TRBD1 as D (6 bases). Germline V gene data show CDR1 as SGHVS and CDR2 as FNYEAQ. Trimming cost V 3 bases and J 2 bases, with 17 bases left between them. CDR3 length: 17 residues. The CDR3 DNA is TGTGCCAGCAGCTTCCTCAGGGGTGGTCTCACTGGAAACACCATATATTTT. Translating it yields CASSFLRGGLTGNTIYF.

This clonotype has a handful of counts. The chain has TRBV25-1 and TRBJ1-2; D is uncertain. CDR1 is MGHDK and CDR2 is SYGVNS in the germline V gene. V was trimmed by 6 bases and J by 5 bases, leaving 16 bases between them. CDR3 length equals 14 residues. CDR3 amino acids: CASRDGGRRYGYTF. The CDR3 DNA follows: TGTGCCAGCAGGGACGGAGGGCGTCGGTATGGCTACACCTTC.

This chain uses TRBV5-1 with TRBJ2-3; 7 bases are a match to TRBD2. Unmatched junction bases numbered 3, after V lost 1 base and J lost 1 base. Germline V gene sequence: CDR1 SGHRS, CDR2 YFSETQ. This CDR3 is built from 15 residues. The CDR3 loop is CASSLKREGTDTQYF. CDR3 bases: TGCGCCAGCAGCTTGAAACGGGAGGGCACAGATACGCAGTATTTT.

This clonotype turned up a few times. This chain links TRBV19 with TRBJ2-1; 9 positions match TRBD1. Germline V gene sequence: CDR1 LNHDA, CDR2 SQIVND (reference sequence). The trim removed 7 bases at V and 6 bases at J, leaving 10 bases unmatched. The CDR3 runs to 15 residues. The CDR3 DNA is TGTGCCAGTACACCGACGGGACAGGGCGCCAATGAGCAGTTCTTC. It codes for CASTPTGQGANEQFF.